This T cell receptor beta chain was recorded in a study of cytomegalovirus exposure and HLA in healthy donors. The study, taken as a whole, reports: Testing in vitro showed three CMV-associated chains specific for CMV antigens. TCR beta sequences reportedly predicted the HLA-A and HLA-B alleles of most subjects accurately. A likely sequencing artifact accounted for one observed cluster of highly shared sequence variants. In a later analysis, across HLA loci, associated TCR counts were highest for DRB1, lowest for HLA-C.

Note on this clone: What it recognizes is unknown.

Primers for the PCR totalled 60 Vbeta and 13 Jbeta. Some clones are missing from TCRdb's copy, which holds only in-frame ones; the method was immunoSEQ multiplex PCR. The table records 75,000 to 95,000 clones, 75% to 90% of them present only once. This receptor was taken from a man aged 18-30 years in good health and CMV-seronegative. The source material was PBMCs.

The CDR3 coding sequence is TGTGCCATCAGCGAACAGGGTTATAACGAGCAGTACTTC. Encoded protein: CAISEQGYNEQYF. The rearrangement links TRBV10-3 to TRBJ2-7, with a possible D match to TRBD1 (6 bases). Germline CDR1 and CDR2: ENHRY and SYGVKD. Trimming removed 6 bases at V and 5 bases at J, with 14 bases between. CDR3 length: 13 residues.